The 9 T cell receptor beta chains below come from one sample, sequenced in a study of radiotherapy plus CTLA-4 blockade in lung cancer. Repertoires were generated with immunoSEQ multiplex PCR, while TCRdb's copy carries only in-frame clones and drops some. The table lists around 78,000 clones, around 76% of them singletons. This sample comprised peripheral blood, obtained from a patient treated with radiotherapy plus ipilimumab. The source is a human donor with non-small cell lung cancer who had a partial response to radiotherapy plus ipilimumab. Some clones in this sample may be carry-over from other donors' samples.

The V and J genes are TRBV6-5 and TRBJ1-1, with D uncertain. Per germline, CDR1 MNHEY and CDR2 SVGAGI. The V gene lost 5 bases and the J gene lost 6 bases, with 7 bases spanning the gap. The CDR3 contains 11 residues. CDR3 DNA: TGTGCCAGCAGTCGCGGCCCTGAAGCTTTCTTT. As protein: CASSRGPEAFF.

The V and J genes are TRBV5-1 and TRBJ2-1, with D unclear. The CDR3 extends over 15 amino acids. CDR1 and CDR2 from the germline V gene are SGHRS and YFSETQ. V lost 5 bases to trimming and J lost 4 bases, with 16 bases between them. The CDR3 sequence is CASSLSEHQYNEQFF. CDR3 DNA: TGCGCCAGCAGTTTGAGCGAGCACCAATACAATGAGCAGTTCTTC.

The chain has TRBV28 and TRBJ1-5; 8 bases align to TRBD1. The CDR3 length is 14 residues. The V segment lost 0 bases and the J segment 7 bases; nucleotides outside the gene matches: 2. Germline V gives CDR1 MDHEN, CDR2 SYDVKM. The CDR3 bases are TGTGCCAGCAGTTTATGGGACAGGGAACAGCCCCAGCATTTT. This encodes CASSLWDREQPQHF.

The rearrangement uses TRBV6-6 and TRBJ2-7, with TRBD1 as a possible D gene (6 bases). V dropped 5 bases and J dropped 2 bases, with 13 bases sitting between them. The CDR3 extends over 14 amino acids. Germline V gene data show CDR1 as MNHNY and CDR2 as SVGAGI (reference sequence). The CDR3 sequence is CASSADRFPYEQYF. The CDR3 bases are TGTGCCAGCAGTGCAGACAGGTTTCCCTACGAGCAGTACTTC.

The gene calls are TRBV5-1 and TRBJ2-5; 10 nucleotides agree with TRBD2. CDR3 size: 15 residues. CDR1 is SGHRS, CDR2 YFSETQ, per germline. With V trimmed by 0 bases and J by 7 bases, 6 bases remained unmatched. CDR3 loop: CASSLGASGGMTQYF. The CDR3, as DNA: TGCGCCAGCAGCTTGGGGGCTAGCGGGGGCATGACCCAGTACTTC.

J is TRBJ2-1 and V is TRBV29-1; D not certain. Trimming removed 6 bases from V and 7 bases from J, with 19 bases in between. The germline V gene encodes CDR1 SQVTM and CDR2 ANQGSEA. The length of the CDR3 is 14 residues. The CDR3 is CSVAPGSTSNEQFF. The CDR3 DNA reads TGCAGCGTGGCTCCCGGGTCTACGTCGAATGAGCAGTTCTTC.

J is TRBJ1-5 and V is TRBV28; 7 bases line up with TRBD1. The length of the CDR3 is 15 residues. CDR1 and CDR2 from the germline V gene are MDHEN and SYDVKM. Trimming cost V 6 bases and J 3 bases; bases outside gene matches: 8. The CDR3 DNA reads as TGTGCCAGCAGGAGACAGGGAGGAATCAATCAGCCCCAGCATTTT. Translating it yields CASRRQGGINQPQHF.

This clone was seen more than once but under ten times. This sequence joins TRBV19 and TRBJ1-1, with 7 bases aligning to TRBD1. The CDR3 runs to 16 residues. Germline V lookup: CDR1 LNHDA, CDR2 SQIVND (reference sequence). Trimming took 3 bases from V and 2 from J; bases not matched to a gene: 9. CDR3: CASSMLSGQRNTEAFF. CDR3 nucleotide sequence: TGTGCCAGTAGTATGCTTTCGGGACAGAGAAACACTGAAGCTTTCTTT. Using reference TRBV19 and TRBJ1-1 for the parts outside the CDR3, the full variable domain is DGGITQSPKYLFRKEGQNVTLSCEQNLNHDAMYWYRQDPGQGLRLIYYSQIVNDFQKGDIAEGYSVSREKKESFPLTVTSAQKNPTAFYLCASSMLSGQRNTEAFFGQGTRLTVV.

This chain links TRBV4-3 with TRBJ2-2; D perhaps matches TRBD2 (6 bases). V was clipped by 0 bases and J by 4 bases, with 6 bases between them. CDR1 and CDR2 from the germline V gene are LGHNA and YSLEER. The length of the CDR3 is 14 residues. CDR3 in DNA: TGCGCCAGCAGCCAAGAGGGGGGCACCGGGGAGCTGTTTTTT. Its translation is CASSQEGGTGELFF.